This T cell receptor beta chain was recorded in a study of shared clonotypes between healthy human individuals. Study results and limitations: Around 5% was the fraction of naive CD4 clonotypes found shared across a few donors.

CDR1 is SNHLY and CDR2 is FYNNEI in the germline V gene. This CDR3 comprises 11 residues. Sequencing was performed with immunoSEQ multiplex PCR; in TCRdb, only in-frame clones are kept and a portion is missing. The data show around 2.3 million clones, roughly 95% seen once. Details on this clone: The antigen is undetermined. One junction end disagrees with the germline gene, perhaps due to a read error.

Recent vaccinations or acute infections were absent in the healthy HIV-negative adult donors. This clonotype was obtained from a man in his late teens or twenties in good health. Sequencing was performed on naive CD4+ T cells sorted from blood. Specified subset: CD45RA+ positively selected. The chain combines TRBV2 with TRBJ2-5; 9 nucleotides agree with TRBD1. CDR3 in amino acids: CASASRDRVDF. The CDR3 nucleotides are TGTGCCAGCGCCTCTCGGGACAGGGTGGACTTC.